This T cell receptor beta chain stems from a study of CD8+ T cells in alopecia areata. For this clone: Its antigen is as yet unknown.

General study findings and limits: Tofacitinib significantly lowered scalp clonality and expanded CD8+ clones among the top 100.

Sequencing templates came from extracted RNA that was reverse transcribed into cDNA. Assay: immunoSEQ multiplex PCR; the TCRdb copy retains only in-frame clones and omits some. The repertoire consists of about 180,000 clones, with roughly 53% occurring once and the leading ten covering approximately 11%. The treatment was: oral pan-JAK inhibitor, 5-10 mg twice daily. As part of sample collection, lesional scalp punch biopsies and peripheral blood were taken from alopecia areata patients. V was shortened by 6 bases and J by 9 bases, with 15 bases between the two germline ends. This CDR3 contains 13 residues. CDR1 SNHLY and CDR2 FYNNEI come from the germline V gene.

The TCR was taken from a human donor with alopecia areata. The V gene is TRBV2, the J gene TRBJ2-1; D is uncertain. The sample in question was CD8+ T cells sorted from blood, obtained at week 24, from a patient treated with tofacitinib. The CDR3, as DNA: TGTGCCAGCAGACTACGTTATAACACTGAGCAGTTCTTC. Translation gives CASRLRYNTEQFF.